The entry below describes one T cell receptor beta chain. The sample belongs to a study of T cell changes during pregnancy in multiple sclerosis. Measured with immunoSEQ multiplex PCR; TCRdb has only the in-frame clones, and not every one. The sample lists about 59,000 clones, 90% to 95% occurring once. CDR1 LNHDA and CDR2 SQIVND come from the germline V gene (reference sequence). With V trimmed by 7 bases and J by 7 bases, 10 bases remained unmatched. CDR3 length: 14 amino acids. This material consisted of peripheral blood, taken before pregnancy. This chain uses TRBV19 with TRBJ2-1, with TRBD1 matching over 7 bases. The clonotype originates from a female donor with multiple sclerosis, enrolled in a pregnancy study. CDR3: CASIRDRSGNEQFF. CDR3 DNA: TGTGCCAGTATCCGGGACAGATCTGGGAATGAGCAGTTCTTC.